One sample yielded the 10 T cell receptor beta chains listed below, sequenced in a study of cytomegalovirus exposure and HLA in healthy donors. Amplification used 60 Vbeta primers and 13 Jbeta primers. Assay used: immunoSEQ multiplex PCR; TCRdb lists only in-frame clones, some missing. The sample includes 150,000 or so clones, approximately 79% of them seen just once. What was sequenced was PBMCs. The source of these receptors is a man in his late teens or twenties in good health and CMV-seropositive.

The rearrangement uses TRBV6-5 and TRBJ2-7, with D possibly being TRBD1 (6 bases). Germline CDR1 and CDR2: MNHEY and SVGAGI. Trimming pared 0 bases from V and 5 bases from J, leaving 11 bases between. There are 14 residues in the CDR3. The CDR3 DNA sequence: TGTGCCAGCAGTTACTCCAGGGGTCGGGACGAGCAGTACTTC. Translated: CASSYSRGRDEQYF.

V gene TRBV9 combines with J gene TRBJ2-7; TRBD1 aligns across 9 bases. V gave up 7 bases and J gave up 7 bases; unmatched junction bases: 9. The CDR3 has 13 residues. Germline CDR1 SGDLS, CDR2 YYNGEE. The CDR3 DNA is TGTGCCAGCGGACAGGGGTTGTGGGAAGAGCAGTACTTC. Translated, it gives CASGQGLWEEQYF.

The chain uses TRBV11-2 and TRBJ2-5; weak D call: TRBD2 (5 bases). Trimming removed 5 bases from V and 2 bases from J, with 9 bases in between. This CDR3 has 13 residues. Germline V gives CDR1 SGHAT, CDR2 FQNNGV. The CDR3 coding sequence is TGTGCCAGCAGCCGCACGGGACAAGAGACCCAGTACTTC. It specifies CASSRTGQETQYF.

This clone is a singleton in its sample. The chain is built from TRBV7-2 and TRBJ2-3, with TRBD2 as a possible D gene (6 bases). The V end lost 7 bases, the J end lost 0 bases, and 11 bases lay between the germline ends. The CDR3 sequence is 14 residues long. Germline V gives CDR1 SGHTA, CDR2 FQGNSA. The CDR3, as DNA: TGTGCCAGCATGCGGGAACCAAGCACAGATACGCAGTATTTT. It translates to CASMREPSTDTQYF.

This clone was found a few times. This rearrangement joins TRBV11-3 to TRBJ1-1, with 9 bases matching TRBD1. The CDR3 sequence is 15 residues long. The trim removed 5 bases at V and 1 base at J, leaving 5 bases unmatched. CDR1 SGHNT and CDR2 YENEEA come from the germline V gene. CDR3 sequence: CASSPTGGKNTEAFF. The DNA of the CDR3 is TGTGCCAGCAGCCCCACAGGGGGCAAGAACACTGAAGCTTTCTTT.

V gene TRBV2 combines with J gene TRBJ2-6, with TRBD1 identical over 7 bases. Per the germline V gene, CDR1 is SNHLY and CDR2 is FYNNEI. V dropped 7 bases and J dropped 0; count of bases not matched to a gene: 3. This CDR3 has 15 amino acids. CDR3 sequence reads: CASKTGNSGANVLTF. The CDR3 DNA follows: TGTGCCAGCAAGACAGGGAACTCTGGGGCCAACGTCCTGACTTTC. Based on the CDR3 plus reference TRBV2 and TRBJ2-6, the full variable domain is EPEVTQTPSHQVTQMGQEVILRCVPISNHLYFYWYRQILGQKVEFLVSFYNNEISEKSEIFDDQFSVERPDGSNFTLKIRSTKLEDSAMYFCASKTGNSGANVLTFGAGSRLTVL.

This clone occurred once. The V gene is TRBV27, the J gene TRBJ2-1; TRBD2 matches 10 bases. This CDR3 has 15 amino acids. Germline assignment: CDR1 MNHEY and CDR2 SMNVEV (reference sequence). J gave up 6 bases and V 7 bases, and 9 bases lay outside the gene matches. This chain's CDR3 is CASTGALAGFNEQFF. For the CDR3, the DNA is TGTGCCAGCACCGGGGCACTAGCGGGGTTCAATGAGCAGTTCTTC.

CDR3 loop: CASSQNRDVNYGYTF. The CDR3 DNA sequence: TGTGCCAGCAGCCAAAACCGGGATGTAAACTATGGCTACACCTTC. V and J are TRBV13 and TRBJ1-2; no clear D. The CDR3 is 15 amino acids. The germline V and J ends were trimmed by 5 bases and 2 bases, with 15 bases remaining between them. Germline V lookup: CDR1 PRHDT, CDR2 FYEKMQ (reference sequence).

V is TRBV6-5 and J is TRBJ2-1, with TRBD2 matching 7 bases. With 6 bases clipped from V and 7 bases from J, the junction kept 6 bases outside the gene matches. CDR1 is MNHEY, CDR2 SVGAGI, per germline. CDR3 size: 13 residues. The CDR3 nucleotides read TGTGCCAGCAGGCGGGGGAGTCGGAATGAGCAGTTCTTC. This encodes CASRRGSRNEQFF.

The chain couples TRBV7-2 to TRBJ2-7; TRBD2 matches 9 bases. Germline V gene data show CDR1 as SGHTA and CDR2 as FQGNSA. V shed 3 bases and J 3 bases; nucleotides not matched to a gene: 9. The CDR3 length is 16 residues. CDR3 residues: CASSFLREGPLYEQYF. CDR3 DNA sequence: TGTGCCAGCAGCTTTTTGCGGGAGGGCCCCCTCTACGAGCAGTACTTC.